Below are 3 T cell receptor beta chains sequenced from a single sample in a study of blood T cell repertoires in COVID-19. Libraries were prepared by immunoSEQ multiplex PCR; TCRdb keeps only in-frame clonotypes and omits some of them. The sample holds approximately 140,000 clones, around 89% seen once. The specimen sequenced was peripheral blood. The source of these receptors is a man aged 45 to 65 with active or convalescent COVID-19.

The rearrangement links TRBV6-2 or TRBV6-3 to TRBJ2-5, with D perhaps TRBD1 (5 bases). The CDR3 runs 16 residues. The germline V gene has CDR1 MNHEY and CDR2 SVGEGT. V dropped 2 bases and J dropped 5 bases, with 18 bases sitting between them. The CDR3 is CASSYLRTHTWETQYF. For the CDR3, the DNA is TGTGCCAGCAGTTACCTCCGGACACATACTTGGGAGACCCAGTACTTC.

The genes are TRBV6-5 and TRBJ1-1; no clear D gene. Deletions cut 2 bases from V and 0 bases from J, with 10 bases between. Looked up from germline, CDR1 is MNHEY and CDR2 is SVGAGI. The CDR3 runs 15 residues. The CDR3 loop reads CASSYSAAMNTEAFF. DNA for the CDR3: TGTGCCAGCAGTTACAGCGCAGCCATGAACACTGAAGCTTTCTTT.

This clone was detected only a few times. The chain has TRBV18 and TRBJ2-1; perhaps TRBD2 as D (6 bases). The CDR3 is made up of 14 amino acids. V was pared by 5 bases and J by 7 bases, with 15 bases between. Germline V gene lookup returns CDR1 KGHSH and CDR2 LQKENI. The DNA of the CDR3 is TGTGCCAGCTCAACGACCGGGACTGCGAATGAGCAGTTCTTC. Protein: CASSTTGTANEQFF.